Given below is one TCR beta chain in context. The antigen is not known. Generated by immunoSEQ multiplex PCR, the TCRdb table keeps only in-frame clones and is missing some. Of fewer than 1.6 million clones in the sample, 98% to 99% are singletons; the top ten hold 0.36%. The sample is drawn from a study of shared clonotypes between healthy human individuals. Into CD45RA+ naive and CD45RA-negative memory subsets, the CD4+ cells were split. The CDR3 loop spans 13 amino acids. Germline V lookup: CDR1 MNHEY, CDR2 SVGAGI. Trimming removed 5 bases at V and 1 base at J, with 6 bases between. Findings of the study overall: It was anticipated that sequencing depth would influence how many clonotypes donors shared.

The clonotype comes from a man aged 25-40 years in good health. Sequenced: naive CD4+ T cells sorted from blood. The subset denotes: CD45RA+ positively selected. V gene TRBV6-5 combines with J gene TRBJ2-4, with D unclear. As DNA, the CDR3 is TGTGCCAGCAGTCCTTCCGCCAAAAACATTCAGTACTTC. Its translation is CASSPSAKNIQYF.